The entry that follows covers one T cell receptor beta chain sequence. Clones were sequenced by immunoSEQ multiplex PCR, and TCRdb holds only the in-frame ones, with some missing. This table has almost 300,000 clones, just under 90% appearing once. This specimen belongs to a study of blood T cell repertoires in COVID-19. V shed 7 bases and J 8 bases; nucleotides not matched to a gene: 10. Per germline, CDR1 MNHEY and CDR2 SVGAGI. This CDR3 contains 13 residues. The sequence came from a woman between 25 and 40 years old with COVID-19, enrolled during active disease. Material for sequencing was peripheral blood. The chain employs TRBV6-5 and TRBJ1-2; TRBD1 agrees at 7 bases. This CDR3 reads CASTANRGEGYTF. The CDR3 coding sequence is TGTGCCAGCACCGCGAACAGGGGTGAGGGCTACACCTTC.